This entry lists 31 T cell receptor beta chains sequenced from one sample in a study of blood T cell repertoires in COVID-19 (dated by TCRdb to 2020 to 2022). Libraries came from the immunoSEQ multiplex PCR assay. This immuneACCESS table, as held by TCRdb, lists in-frame sequences with V and J called but not all clones. Of the missing ones, under half trace to an unresolved V gene in checked studies; the others have no known cause. This sample lists about 230,000 clones; approximately 86% were detected once. 0.95% to 1.5% of the sample belongs to the ten largest clones. The sample taken for sequencing was peripheral blood. The receptors here all came from a woman between 25 and 40 years old with COVID-19, enrolled during active disease.

The rearrangement joins TRBV5-1 to TRBJ2-1; D is perhaps TRBD2 (6 bases). CDR1 and CDR2 from the germline V gene are SGHRS and YFSETQ. The CDR3 spans 13 residues. V gave up 0 bases and J gave up 9 bases, with 10 bases separating them. The CDR3, as DNA: TGCGCCAGCAGCTTGGTGCAGGAGGGTGAGCAGTTCTTC. Protein product: CASSLVQEGEQFF.

The rearrangement uses TRBV27 and TRBJ2-5, with D possibly TRBD2 on 6 matching bases. V was shortened by 2 bases and J by 5 bases, with 15 bases between the two germline ends. The CDR3 covers 15 residues. CDR1 is MNHEY, CDR2 SMNVEV, per germline (reference sequence). The CDR3 DNA is TGTGCCAGCAGTTTACTCCCGGGGGAATTTGAGACCCAGTACTTC. Protein sequence: CASSLLPGEFETQYF.

This chain links TRBV7-7 with TRBJ2-1; TRBD2 matches 11 bases. Germline values: CDR1 SSHAT, CDR2 FNYEAQ (reference sequence). V dropped 5 bases and J dropped 10; count of bases not matched to a gene: 13. CDR3 length equals 16 residues. Here the CDR3 DNA reads TGTGCCAGCAGCCCCTTAGCGGGGGGGCCCCCCAGCGAGCAGTTCTTC. This translates into CASSPLAGGPPSEQFF.

The chain has TRBV9 and TRBJ2-3; 7 nucleotides line up with TRBD2. CDR3 length equals 15 residues. The V gene's germline CDR1 is SGDLS and CDR2 YYNGEE. V shed 4 bases and J 0 bases; nucleotides not matched to a gene: 5. The CDR3 protein is CASSPAGESTDTQYF. The CDR3 nucleotides read TGTGCCAGCAGCCCCGCGGGGGAGAGCACAGATACGCAGTATTTT. The entire variable domain, with the rest obtained from reference TRBV9 and TRBJ2-3, is as follows: DSGVTQTPKHLITATGQRVTLRCSPRSGDLSVYWYQQSLDQGLQFLIQYYNGEERAKGNILERFSAQQFPDLHSELNLSSLELGDSALYFCASSPAGESTDTQYFGPGTRLTVL.

This rearrangement joins TRBV5-1 to TRBJ2-2; tentative D call: TRBD2 (6 bases). The CDR3 contains 15 residues. The germline CDR1 and CDR2 sequences are SGHRS and YFSETQ. Trimming stripped 5 bases from V and 5 bases from J, with 16 bases between. The DNA of the CDR3 is TGCGCCAGCAGTGCCCTAATGGGGGGAACCGGGGAGCTGTTTTTT. This sequence encodes CASSALMGGTGELFF.

This chain joins TRBV6-6 and TRBJ2-2; possibly TRBD2 for D (6 bases). The CDR3 totals 14 residues. Trimming shortened V by 10 bases and J by 5 bases, and 17 bases separated the two germline ends. The germline CDR1 and CDR2 sequences are MNHNY and SVGAGI (reference sequence). DNA of the CDR3: TGTGCCACCGTTCAGGGTGGGGGGACCGGGGAGCTGTTTTTT. Translating gives CATVQGGGTGELFF.

The chain employs TRBV6-2 or TRBV6-3 and TRBJ2-7; D might be TRBD1 (5 bases). With 2 bases removed from V and 2 bases from J, the gap between germline ends came to 7 bases. This CDR3 spans 13 amino acids. Germline CDR1 reads MNHEY; CDR2 reads SVGEGT. CDR3 nucleotides: TGTGCCAGCAGTTACGGACAACCCTACGAGCAGTACTTC. The encoded protein is CASSYGQPYEQYF.

This chain joins TRBV24-1 and TRBJ2-1, with TRBD2 matching over 14 bases. Germline trimming cut 6 bases from V and 9 bases from J; bases unmatched to any gene: 9. The CDR3 spans 16 residues. The germline CDR1 and CDR2 sequences are KGHDR and SFDVKD. This chain's CDR3 is CATSNGRLAGGAEQFF. The CDR3 coding sequence is TGTGCCACCAGTAATGGACGACTAGCGGGAGGGGCTGAGCAGTTCTTC.

This chain uses TRBV28 with TRBJ1-5; D is perhaps TRBD1 (6 bases). Looked up from germline, CDR1 is MDHEN and CDR2 is SYDVKM. V lost 2 bases to trimming and J lost 2 bases, with 13 bases between them. The CDR3 loop spans 16 amino acids. CDR3 protein: CASSLRVPGGNQPQHF. In DNA, the CDR3 is TGTGCCAGCAGTTTAAGGGTTCCAGGGGGCAATCAGCCCCAGCATTTT. The variable domain in full, completed from reference TRBV28 and TRBJ1-5, reads DVKVTQSSRYLVKRTGEKVFLECVQDMDHENMFWYRQDPGLGLRLIYFSYDVKMKEKGDIPEGYSVSREKKERFSLILESASTNQTSMYLCASSLRVPGGNQPQHFGDGTRLSIL.

The chain employs TRBV9 and TRBJ1-1; D might be TRBD1 (5 bases). Trimming stripped 4 bases from V and 5 bases from J, with 18 bases between. CDR1 and CDR2 (germline): SGDLS, YYNGEE. This CDR3 spans 15 amino acids. The chain's CDR3 is CASSPRLGGKTEAFF. The CDR3, as DNA: TGTGCCAGCAGCCCCCGGTTGGGGGGAAAGACTGAAGCTTTCTTT.

The chain couples TRBV28 to TRBJ1-2; TRBD1 is a possible D gene (6 bases). The germline gives CDR1 MDHEN, CDR2 SYDVKM. V lost 6 bases, J lost 5 bases, and 13 bases lay in between. The CDR3 extends over 13 amino acids. The CDR3 DNA is TGTGCCAGCAGACGGACAGAGGTGTATGGCTACACCTTC. Amino acids: CASRRTEVYGYTF.

The chain carries TRBV2 and TRBJ2-5; TRBD2 aligns across 13 bases. The CDR3 sequence is 14 residues long. Germline V lookup: CDR1 SNHLY, CDR2 FYNNEI. J was trimmed by 5 bases and V by 7 bases; bases with no gene match: 4. The chain's CDR3 is CASTGLAGWETQYF. In DNA, the CDR3 is TGTGCCAGCACGGGACTAGCGGGGTGGGAGACCCAGTACTTC.

The chain employs TRBV4-3 and TRBJ2-3, with D possibly being TRBD1 (6 bases). This CDR3 region has 16 residues. V was trimmed by 1 base and J by 4 bases, leaving 15 bases between them. Germline V CDR1 and CDR2: LGHNA, YSLEER. The CDR3 coding sequence is TGCGCCAGCAGCCAAGGTTCAGGGGCGGTTGCAGATACGCAGTATTTT. Translating it yields CASSQGSGAVADTQYF.

This chain uses TRBV10-1 with TRBJ2-1; TRBD2 agrees at 8 bases. The CDR3 has 16 amino acids. The J segment lost 6 bases and the V segment lost 6 bases, leaving 13 bases of the junction unmatched. The germline V gene has CDR1 WNHNN and CDR2 SYGVQD (reference sequence). Here the CDR3 DNA reads TGCGCCAGCAGGATGAGCGGGAGTCCGTATCTCAATGAGCAGTTCTTC. Protein sequence: CASRMSGSPYLNEQFF.

The chain recombines TRBV27 with TRBJ2-1; TRBD2 matches at 12 bases. This CDR3 region has 15 residues. Germline V gives CDR1 MNHEY, CDR2 SMNVEV (reference sequence). After removal of 8 bases from V and 6 bases from J, the junction contained 8 bases not matched to a gene. The CDR3 DNA follows: TGTGCCAGCTGCCTTCTAGCGGGAGGGGGCAATGAGCAGTTCTTC. As protein: CASCLLAGGGNEQFF.

There are a few counts of this clone. This CDR3 is also generated by other DNA sequences in the sample. This chain connects TRBV9 to TRBJ1-2, with 8 bases lining up with TRBD1. Per germline, CDR1 SGDLS and CDR2 YYNGEE. V shed 3 bases, J shed 8 bases, and the junction held 3 bases outside the gene matches. The CDR3 runs to 12 residues. The CDR3 bases are TGTGCCAGCAGCGCGACAGGGGTGGGCTACACCTTC. Residues: CASSATGVGYTF.

This chain links TRBV30 with TRBJ1-1; 9 nucleotides agree with TRBD1. Germline CDR1 is GTSNPN and CDR2 is SVGIG (reference sequence). This CDR3 has 14 residues. J gave up 0 bases and V 3 bases, and 2 bases lay outside the gene matches. The CDR3 coding sequence is TGTGCCTGGAGACACAGGGGGCTGAACACTGAAGCTTTCTTT. The encoded protein is CAWRHRGLNTEAFF.

The J gene is TRBJ2-7, the V gene TRBV6-5; D might be TRBD1 (7 bases). V lost 5 bases and J lost 6, with 14 bases in between. The CDR3 extends over 13 amino acids. Germline V CDR1 and CDR2: MNHEY, SVGAGI. CDR3 in amino acids: CASSPGGGSEQYF. CDR3 bases: TGTGCCAGCAGTCCCGGAGGGGGCTCCGAGCAGTACTTC.

This clone turned up a few times. The chain joins TRBV7-2 to TRBJ1-1, with 7 bases lining up with TRBD1. The CDR3 spans 15 residues. Trimming at V came to 4 bases and at J to 6 bases, leaving 11 bases not matched to a gene. Looked up from germline, CDR1 is SGHTA and CDR2 is FQGNSA. CDR3 bases: TGTGCCAGCAGCTCCTGGTCGACAGGGAGAGCTGAAGCTTTCTTT. Protein: CASSSWSTGRAEAFF.

The chain recombines TRBV5-5 with TRBJ1-2; TRBD1 agrees at 9 bases. The CDR3 contains 16 residues. The trim removed 0 bases at V and 2 bases at J, leaving 5 bases unmatched. Germline values: CDR1 SGHKS, CDR2 YYEKEE (reference sequence). CDR3 DNA sequence: TGTGCCAGCAGCTTGGGTCAGGGACAGGGCAACTATGGCTACACCTTC. This codes for CASSLGQGQGNYGYTF.

The rearrangement joins TRBV6-5 to TRBJ1-1, with a tentative D call TRBD1 (6 bases). The V gene's germline CDR1 is MNHEY and CDR2 SVGAGI. V shed 2 bases and J shed 8 bases, with 18 bases lying between them. The CDR3 is made up of 15 amino acids. CDR3 sequence: CASSYRGGDSLEAFF. CDR3 coding DNA: TGTGCCAGCAGTTACCGAGGGGGGGATTCACTAGAAGCTTTCTTT.

V usage is TRBV5-6 and J usage is TRBJ1-6; 7 bases align to TRBD1. In germline, CDR1 is SGHDT, CDR2 YYEEEE. CDR3 length: 12 amino acids. Trimming cost V 2 bases and J 16 bases; bases outside gene matches: 6. CDR3 DNA sequence: TGTGCCAGCAGCTTAAGTGACAGGGCACTCCACTTT. Translating it yields CASSLSDRALHF.

The table lists this clone with a few counts. J is TRBJ2-7 and V is TRBV14, with D uncertain. Germline CDR1 SGHDN, CDR2 FVKESK. This CDR3 is 14 amino acids long. Trimming took off 1 base at V and 2 bases at J, with 9 bases between the two ends. Here the CDR3 DNA reads TGTGCCAGCAGCCAAGGTGGCAGTCCCTACGAGCAGTACTTC. Its protein product is CASSQGGSPYEQYF.

V gene TRBV11-2 combines with J gene TRBJ2-1; 10 bases match TRBD1. Germline-derived CDR1 and CDR2 are SGHAT and FQNNGV. Losses at the gene ends were 4 bases for V and 6 bases for J; bases not matched to a gene: 15. The length of the CDR3 is 18 residues. CDR3 in amino acids: CASSYPTGGEIGSNEQFF. In DNA form, the CDR3 reads TGTGCCAGCAGCTACCCGACAGGGGGCGAAATCGGCAGCAATGAGCAGTTCTTC.

This clone turned up a few times. CDR3 region: CATTSGRGTDTQYF. CDR3 nucleotides: TGTGCCACGACTAGCGGGAGAGGCACAGATACGCAGTATTTT. The chain uses TRBV10-3 and TRBJ2-3, with 12 bases aligning to TRBD2. V lost 10 bases to trimming and J lost 1 base; unmatched junction nucleotides: 3. Germline V gives CDR1 ENHRY, CDR2 SYGVKD. The CDR3 runs to 14 residues.

The chain is built from TRBV5-4 and TRBJ1-1, with 7 nucleotides matching TRBD1. The CDR3 loop spans 15 amino acids. Germline CDR1 and CDR2: SGHNT and YYREEE (reference sequence). V gave up 0 bases and J gave up 4 bases; unmatched junction bases: 6. DNA of the CDR3: TGTGCCAGCAGCTTGGAGCCAGGGGGTCGCACTGAAGCTTTCTTT. Translating gives CASSLEPGGRTEAFF.

This chain links TRBV5-6 with TRBJ2-7; 8 positions match TRBD1. The CDR3 is made up of 18 amino acids. The V gene's germline CDR1 is SGHDT and CDR2 YYEEEE. With 3 bases clipped from V and 0 bases from J, the junction kept 14 bases outside the gene matches. The CDR3 nucleotides are TGTGCCAGCAGCTATCCGGGACAGGCTTCAGGAAGCTCCTACGAGCAGTACTTC. Protein sequence: CASSYPGQASGSSYEQYF. Variable domain in full (rest from reference TRBV5-6 and TRBJ2-7): DAGVTQSPTHLIKTRGQQVTLRCSPKSGHDTVSWYQQALGQGPQFIFQYYEEEERQRGNFPDRFSGHQFPNYSSELNVNALLLGDSALYLCASSYPGQASGSSYEQYFGPGTRLTVT.

This chain links TRBV27 with TRBJ2-7; D perhaps matches TRBD2 (6 bases). V lost 1 base and J 2 bases, leaving 24 bases between the germline ends. The CDR3 runs 19 residues. Germline values: CDR1 MNHEY, CDR2 SMNVEV (reference sequence). CDR3 region: CASSLFPPHKLAPAYEQYF. The CDR3 DNA sequence: TGTGCCAGCAGTTTATTTCCTCCGCACAAACTAGCCCCAGCCTACGAGCAGTACTTC.

This chain connects TRBV5-1 to TRBJ1-2; 9 nucleotides agree with TRBD1. With 4 bases clipped from V and 5 bases from J, the junction kept 6 bases outside the gene matches. CDR3 length: 14 residues. Germline V CDR1 and CDR2: SGHRS, YFSETQ. DNA for the CDR3: TGCGCCAGCAGCCCTGGACAGGGGTCTTATGGCTACACCTTC. Translation gives CASSPGQGSYGYTF. The whole variable domain, remainder taken from reference TRBV5-1 and TRBJ1-2, is KAGVTQTPRYLIKTRGQQVTLSCSPISGHRSVSWYQQTPGQGLQFLFEYFSETQRNKGNFPGRFSGRQFSNSRSEMNVSTLELGDSALYLCASSPGQGSYGYTFGSGTRLTVV.

The gene calls are TRBV18 and TRBJ1-1, with D maybe TRBD1 (5 bases). The CDR3 is 13 residues long. With 6 bases removed from V and 1 base from J, the gap between germline ends came to 9 bases. CDR1 KGHSH and CDR2 LQKENI come from the germline V gene. CDR3 sequence: CASSTQGNTEAFF. CDR3 nucleotides: TGTGCCAGCTCTACTCAGGGGAACACTGAAGCTTTCTTT.

This chain uses TRBV18 with TRBJ2-3; 10 nucleotides line up with TRBD2. Germline V gives CDR1 KGHSH, CDR2 LQKENI. V lost 3 bases to trimming and J lost 4 bases; unmatched junction nucleotides: 4. The CDR3 length is 15 residues. CDR3 DNA: TGTGCCAGCTCACCGACCGGGACTAGCGCAGATACGCAGTATTTT. It encodes CASSPTGTSADTQYF.